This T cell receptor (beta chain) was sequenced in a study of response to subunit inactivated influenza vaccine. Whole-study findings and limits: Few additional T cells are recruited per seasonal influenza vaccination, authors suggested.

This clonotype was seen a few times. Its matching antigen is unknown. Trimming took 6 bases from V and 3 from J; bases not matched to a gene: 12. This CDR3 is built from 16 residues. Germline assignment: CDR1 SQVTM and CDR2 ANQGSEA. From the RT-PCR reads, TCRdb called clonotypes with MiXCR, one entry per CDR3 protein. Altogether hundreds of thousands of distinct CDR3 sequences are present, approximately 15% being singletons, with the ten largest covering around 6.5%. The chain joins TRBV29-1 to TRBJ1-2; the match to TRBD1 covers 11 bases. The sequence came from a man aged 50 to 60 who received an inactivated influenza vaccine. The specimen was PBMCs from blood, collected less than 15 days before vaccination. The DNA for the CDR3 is TGCAGCGTGATAGGACAGGGGGCGCCGGCTGACTATGGCTACACCTTC. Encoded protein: CSVIGQGAPADYGYTF.